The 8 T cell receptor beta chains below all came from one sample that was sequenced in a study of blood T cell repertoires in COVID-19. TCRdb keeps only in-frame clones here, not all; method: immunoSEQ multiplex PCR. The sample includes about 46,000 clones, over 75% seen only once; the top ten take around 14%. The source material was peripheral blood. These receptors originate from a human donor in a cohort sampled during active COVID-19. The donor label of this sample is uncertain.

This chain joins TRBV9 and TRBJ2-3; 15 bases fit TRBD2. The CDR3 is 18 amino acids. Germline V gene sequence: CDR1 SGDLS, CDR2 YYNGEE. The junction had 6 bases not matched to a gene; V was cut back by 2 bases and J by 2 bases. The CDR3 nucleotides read TGTGCCAGCAGCGTCGGACTAGCGGGGGGGCAAATCACAGATACGCAGTATTTT. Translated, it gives CASSVGLAGGQITDTQYF.

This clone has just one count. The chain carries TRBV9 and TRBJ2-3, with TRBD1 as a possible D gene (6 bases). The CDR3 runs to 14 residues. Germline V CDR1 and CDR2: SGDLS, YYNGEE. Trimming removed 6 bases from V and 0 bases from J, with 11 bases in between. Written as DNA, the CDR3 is TGTGCCAGCAACGGACAGTCTAGCACAGATACGCAGTATTTT. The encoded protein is CASNGQSSTDTQYF.

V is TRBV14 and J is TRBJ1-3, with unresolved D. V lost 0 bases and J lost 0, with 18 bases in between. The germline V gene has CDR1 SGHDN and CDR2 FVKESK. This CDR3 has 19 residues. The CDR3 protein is CASSQDPLRSLSSGNTIYF. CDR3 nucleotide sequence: TGTGCCAGCAGCCAAGATCCGTTAAGGAGCCTTTCCTCTGGAAACACCATATATTTT.

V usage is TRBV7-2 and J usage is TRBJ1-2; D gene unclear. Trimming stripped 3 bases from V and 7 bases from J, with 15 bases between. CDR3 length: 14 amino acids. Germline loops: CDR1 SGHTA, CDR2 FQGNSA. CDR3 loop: CASSLNPRDFGYTF. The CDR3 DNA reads TGTGCCAGCAGCTTGAACCCCCGGGATTTTGGCTACACCTTC. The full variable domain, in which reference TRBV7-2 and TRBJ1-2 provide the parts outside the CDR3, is GAGVSQSPSNKVTEKGKDVELRCDPISGHTALYWYRQSLGQGLEFLIYFQGNSAPDKSGLPSDRFSAERTGGSVSTLTIQRTQQEDSAVYLCASSLNPRDFGYTFGSGTRLTVV.

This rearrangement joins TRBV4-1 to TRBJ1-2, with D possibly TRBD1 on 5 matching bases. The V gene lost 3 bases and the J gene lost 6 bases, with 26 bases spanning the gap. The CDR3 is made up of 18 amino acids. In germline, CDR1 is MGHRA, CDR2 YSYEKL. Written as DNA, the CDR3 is TGCGCCAGCAGCCATCCACTCATTCGGGCTTCCGGGGGGGATGGCTACACCTTC. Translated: CASSHPLIRASGGDGYTF.

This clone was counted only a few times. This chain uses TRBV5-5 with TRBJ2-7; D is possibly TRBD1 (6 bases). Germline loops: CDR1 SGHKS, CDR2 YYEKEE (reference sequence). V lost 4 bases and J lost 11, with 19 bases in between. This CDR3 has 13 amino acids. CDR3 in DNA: TGTGCCAGCAGCACCGGGACATCAATCCGGGAGTACTTC. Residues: CASSTGTSIREYF.

The CDR3 loop reads CASSEGTSRDEQFF. CDR3 DNA sequence: TGTGCCAGCAGTGAAGGGACTAGCCGGGATGAGCAGTTCTTC. The gene calls are TRBV6-1 and TRBJ2-1; 8 bases map to TRBD2. The germline V gene encodes CDR1 MNHNS and CDR2 SASEGT. The length of the CDR3 is 14 residues. The junction had 4 bases not matched to a gene; V was cut back by 1 base and J by 8 bases.

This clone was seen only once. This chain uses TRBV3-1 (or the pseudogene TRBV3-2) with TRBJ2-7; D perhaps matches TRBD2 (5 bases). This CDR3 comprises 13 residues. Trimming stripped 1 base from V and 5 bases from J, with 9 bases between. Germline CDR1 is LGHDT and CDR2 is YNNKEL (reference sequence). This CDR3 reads CASSQVWGDEQYF. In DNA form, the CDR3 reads TGTGCCAGCAGCCAAGTGTGGGGAGACGAGCAGTACTTC.